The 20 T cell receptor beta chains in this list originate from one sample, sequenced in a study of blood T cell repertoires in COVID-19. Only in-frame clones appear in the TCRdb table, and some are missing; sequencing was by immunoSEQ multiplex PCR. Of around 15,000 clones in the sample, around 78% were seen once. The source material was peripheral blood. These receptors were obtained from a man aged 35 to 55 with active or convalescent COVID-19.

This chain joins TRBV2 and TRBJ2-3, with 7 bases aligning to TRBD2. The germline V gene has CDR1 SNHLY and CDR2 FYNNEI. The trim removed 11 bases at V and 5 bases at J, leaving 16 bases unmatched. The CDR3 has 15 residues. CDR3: CAQRGGGPRGDTQYF. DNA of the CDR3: TGTGCCCAACGGGGCGGGGGTCCCCGGGGAGATACGCAGTATTTT. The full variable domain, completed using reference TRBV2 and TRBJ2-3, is EPEVTQTPSHQVTQMGQEVILRCVPISNHLYFYWYRQILGQKVEFLVSFYNNEISEKSEIFDDQFSVERPDGSNFTLKIRSTKLEDSAMYFCAQRGGGPRGDTQYFGPGTRLTVL.

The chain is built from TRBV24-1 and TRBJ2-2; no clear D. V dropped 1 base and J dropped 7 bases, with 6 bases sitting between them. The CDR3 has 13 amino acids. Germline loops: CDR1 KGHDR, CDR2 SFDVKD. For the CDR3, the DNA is TGTGCCACCAGTGATTTTTACGGCGGGGAGCTGTTTTTT. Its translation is CATSDFYGGELFF.

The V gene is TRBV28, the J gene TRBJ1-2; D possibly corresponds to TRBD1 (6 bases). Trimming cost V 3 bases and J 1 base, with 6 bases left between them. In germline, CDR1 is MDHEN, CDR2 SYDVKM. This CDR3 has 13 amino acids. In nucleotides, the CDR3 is TGTGCCAGCAGTTTCAGGGGTAACTATGGCTACACCTTC. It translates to CASSFRGNYGYTF.

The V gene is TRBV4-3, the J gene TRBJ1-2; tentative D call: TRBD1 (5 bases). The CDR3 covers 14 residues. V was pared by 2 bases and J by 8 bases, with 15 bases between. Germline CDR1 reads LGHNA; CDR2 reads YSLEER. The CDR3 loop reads CASSQTAQASGYTF. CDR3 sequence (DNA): TGCGCCAGCAGCCAAACTGCACAGGCCAGCGGCTACACCTTC.

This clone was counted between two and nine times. CDR3 loop: CASSIDPGMNTEAFF. The CDR3 bases are TGTGCCAGTAGTATAGACCCGGGGATGAACACTGAAGCTTTCTTT. The chain links TRBV19 to TRBJ1-1; no firm D call. Germline assignment: CDR1 LNHDA and CDR2 SQIVND (reference sequence). This CDR3 comprises 15 residues. V was cut by 0 bases and J by 0 bases, with 8 bases left in between.

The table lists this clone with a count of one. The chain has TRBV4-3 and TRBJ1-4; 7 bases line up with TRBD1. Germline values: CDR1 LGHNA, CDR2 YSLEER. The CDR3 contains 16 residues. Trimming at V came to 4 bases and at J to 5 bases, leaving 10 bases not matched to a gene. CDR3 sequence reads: CASSRNPGQSNEKLFF. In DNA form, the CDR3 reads TGCGCCAGCAGCCGCAATCCGGGACAGTCAAATGAAAAACTGTTTTTT.

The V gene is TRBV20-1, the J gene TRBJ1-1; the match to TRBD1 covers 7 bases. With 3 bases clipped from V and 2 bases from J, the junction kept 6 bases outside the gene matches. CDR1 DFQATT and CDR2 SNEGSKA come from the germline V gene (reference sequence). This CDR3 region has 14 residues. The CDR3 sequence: CSASPRQGNTEAFF. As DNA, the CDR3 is TGCAGTGCTAGTCCGCGACAGGGAAACACTGAAGCTTTCTTT.

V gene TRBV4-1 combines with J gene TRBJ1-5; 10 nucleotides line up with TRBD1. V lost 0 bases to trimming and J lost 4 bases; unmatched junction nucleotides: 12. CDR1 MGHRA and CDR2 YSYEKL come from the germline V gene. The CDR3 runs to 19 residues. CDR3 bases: TGCGCCAGCAGCCAAGAAGAGACAGGGGGCGTATTATGGAATCAGCCCCAGCATTTT. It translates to CASSQEETGGVLWNQPQHF.

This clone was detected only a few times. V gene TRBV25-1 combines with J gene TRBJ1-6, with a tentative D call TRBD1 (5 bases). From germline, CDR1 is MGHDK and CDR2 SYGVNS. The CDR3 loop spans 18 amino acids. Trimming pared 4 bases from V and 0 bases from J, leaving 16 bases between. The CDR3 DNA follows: TGTGCCAGCAGTGGGGAAGGGGCAGTAAGCTCCTATAATTCACCCCTCCACTTT. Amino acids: CASSGEGAVSSYNSPLHF. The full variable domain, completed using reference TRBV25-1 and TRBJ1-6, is EADIYQTPRYLVIGTGKKITLECSQTMGHDKMYWYQQDPGMELHLIHYSYGVNSTEKGDLSSESTVSRIRTEHFPLTLESARPSHTSQYLCASSGEGAVSSYNSPLHFGNGTRLTVT.

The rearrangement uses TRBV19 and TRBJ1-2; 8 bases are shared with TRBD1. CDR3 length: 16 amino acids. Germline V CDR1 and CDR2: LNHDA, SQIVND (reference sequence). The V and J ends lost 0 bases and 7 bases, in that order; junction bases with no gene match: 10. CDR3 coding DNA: TGTGCCAGTAGTATAGATTTGGGACAGGACCCACTTGGCTACACCTTC. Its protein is CASSIDLGQDPLGYTF. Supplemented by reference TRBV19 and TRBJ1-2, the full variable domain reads DGGITQSPKYLFRKEGQNVTLSCEQNLNHDAMYWYRQDPGQGLRLIYYSQIVNDFQKGDIAEGYSVSREKKESFPLTVTSAQKNPTAFYLCASSIDLGQDPLGYTFGSGTRLTVV.

The CDR3 nucleotides are TGTGCCAGCAGTTTCCAGGGACAGGGGGCCACTGAAGCTTTCTTT. Translated, it gives CASSFQGQGATEAFF. This chain uses TRBV27 with TRBJ1-1, with TRBD1 matching 12 bases. Germline assignment: CDR1 MNHEY and CDR2 SMNVEV (reference sequence). Trimming at V came to 3 bases and at J to 4 bases, leaving 3 bases not matched to a gene. The CDR3 contains 15 residues.

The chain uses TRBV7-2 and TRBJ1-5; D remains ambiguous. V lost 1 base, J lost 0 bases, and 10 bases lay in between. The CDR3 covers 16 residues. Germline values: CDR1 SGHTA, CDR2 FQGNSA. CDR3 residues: CASSLESLRSNQPQHF. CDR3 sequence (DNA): TGTGCCAGCAGCTTAGAAAGCCTCCGTAGCAATCAGCCCCAGCATTTT. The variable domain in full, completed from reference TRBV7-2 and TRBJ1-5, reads GAGVSQSPSNKVTEKGKDVELRCDPISGHTALYWYRQSLGQGLEFLIYFQGNSAPDKSGLPSDRFSAERTGGSVSTLTIQRTQQEDSAVYLCASSLESLRSNQPQHFGDGTRLSIL.

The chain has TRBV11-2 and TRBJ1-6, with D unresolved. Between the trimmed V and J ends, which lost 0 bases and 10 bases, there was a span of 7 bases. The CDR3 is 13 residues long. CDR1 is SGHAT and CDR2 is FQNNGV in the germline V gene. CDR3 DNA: TGTGCCAGCAGCTTAGAGGCTTACTCACCCCTCCACTTT. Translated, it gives CASSLEAYSPLHF.

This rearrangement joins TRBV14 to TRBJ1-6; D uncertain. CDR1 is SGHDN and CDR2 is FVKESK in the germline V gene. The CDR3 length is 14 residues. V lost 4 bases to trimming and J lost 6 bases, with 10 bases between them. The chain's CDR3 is CASSLRGLNSPLHF. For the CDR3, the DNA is TGTGCCAGCAGCCTCCGGGGTCTTAATTCACCCCTCCACTTT.

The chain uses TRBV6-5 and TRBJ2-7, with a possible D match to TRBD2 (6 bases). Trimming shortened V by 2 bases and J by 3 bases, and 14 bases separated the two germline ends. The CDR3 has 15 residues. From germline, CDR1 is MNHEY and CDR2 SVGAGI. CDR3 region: CASSYRGIGGYEQYF. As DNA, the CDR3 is TGTGCCAGCAGTTACCGGGGGATTGGTGGCTACGAGCAGTACTTC.

For the CDR3, the DNA is TGTGCCAGCAGTTACTCGACAGGGCTCACAGATACGCAGTATTTT. Translated: CASSYSTGLTDTQYF. The chain recombines TRBV6-5 with TRBJ2-3; TRBD1 matches 7 bases. V lost 0 bases, J lost 2 bases, and 2 bases stayed unmatched. The CDR3 is made up of 15 amino acids. Germline CDR1 and CDR2: MNHEY and SVGAGI.

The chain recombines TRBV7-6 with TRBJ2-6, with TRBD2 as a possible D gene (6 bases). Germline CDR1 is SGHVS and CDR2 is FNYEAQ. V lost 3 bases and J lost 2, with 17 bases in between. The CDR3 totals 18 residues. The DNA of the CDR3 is TGTGCCAGCAGCTTGGGGGGACTTTTCCTAACTGGGGCCAACGTCCTGACTTTC. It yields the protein CASSLGGLFLTGANVLTF.

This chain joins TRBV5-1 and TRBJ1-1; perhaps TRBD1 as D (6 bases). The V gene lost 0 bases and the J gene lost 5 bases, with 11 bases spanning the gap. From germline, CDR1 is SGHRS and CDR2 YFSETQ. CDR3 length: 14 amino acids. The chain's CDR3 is CASSLEGQGTEAFF. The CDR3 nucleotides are TGCGCCAGCAGCTTGGAAGGGCAGGGGACTGAAGCTTTCTTT.

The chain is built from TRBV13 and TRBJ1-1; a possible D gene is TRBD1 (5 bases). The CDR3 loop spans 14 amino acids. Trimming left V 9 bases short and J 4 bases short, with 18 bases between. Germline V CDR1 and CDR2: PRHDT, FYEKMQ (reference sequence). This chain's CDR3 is CASHLRQTFTEAFF. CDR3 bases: TGTGCCAGTCACCTGCGACAGACGTTCACTGAAGCTTTCTTT.

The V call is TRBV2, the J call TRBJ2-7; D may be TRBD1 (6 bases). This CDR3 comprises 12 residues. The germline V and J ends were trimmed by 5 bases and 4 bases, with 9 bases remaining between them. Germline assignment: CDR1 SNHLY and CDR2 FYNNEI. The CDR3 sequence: CASSTTGYEQYF. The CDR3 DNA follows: TGTGCCAGCAGTACTACAGGGTACGAGCAGTACTTC. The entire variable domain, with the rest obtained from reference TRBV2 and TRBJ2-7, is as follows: EPEVTQTPSHQVTQMGQEVILRCVPISNHLYFYWYRQILGQKVEFLVSFYNNEISEKSEIFDDQFSVERPDGSNFTLKIRSTKLEDSAMYFCASSTTGYEQYFGPGTRLTVT.